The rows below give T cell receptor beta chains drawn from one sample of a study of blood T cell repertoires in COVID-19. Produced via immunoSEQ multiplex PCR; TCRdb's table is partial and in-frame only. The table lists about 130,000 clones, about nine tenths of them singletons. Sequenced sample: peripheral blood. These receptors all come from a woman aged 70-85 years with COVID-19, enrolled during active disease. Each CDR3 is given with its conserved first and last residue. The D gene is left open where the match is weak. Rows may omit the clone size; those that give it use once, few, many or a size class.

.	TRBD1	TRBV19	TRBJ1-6	TGTGCCAGTACGGGACAGTCATATAATTCACCCCTCCACTTT	CASTGQSYNSPLHF
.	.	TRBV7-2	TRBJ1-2	TGTGCCAGCAGCTCACCGGGACAAGCCAACTATGGCTACACCTTC	CASSSPGQANYGYTF
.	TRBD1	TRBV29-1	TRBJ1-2	TGCAGCGGAGGACAGGGGGATGGCTACACCTTC	CSGGQGDGYTF
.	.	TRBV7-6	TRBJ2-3	TGTGCCAGCAGCCTCTCTACAGGGTTCTCGGATACGCAGTATTTT	CASSLSTGFSDTQYF
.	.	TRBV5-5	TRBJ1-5	TGTGCCAGCAGCTCCACTGGGGTTGGCGGGCAGCCCCAGCATTTT	CASSSTGVGGQPQHF
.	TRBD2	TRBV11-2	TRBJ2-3	TGTGCCAGCAGCTTAGGGGTTAGCGGGGGGGGCACAGATACGCAGTATTTT	CASSLGVSGGGTDTQYF
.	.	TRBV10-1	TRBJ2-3	TGCGCCAGCAGTGCCCTCGACAGCCGCGCACCGGATACGCAGTATTTT	CASSALDSRAPDTQYF
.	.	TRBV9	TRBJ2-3	TGTGCCAGCAGCCCCGCTGTGCGAAGCACAGATACGCAGTATTTT	CASSPAVRSTDTQYF
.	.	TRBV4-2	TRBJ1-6	TGTGCCAGCAGCCAAGAGGGGTCCCGAGGGGGTCATTCACCCCTCCACTTT	CASSQEGSRGGHSPLHF
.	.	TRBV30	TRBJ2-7	TGTGCCTGGGAAACAGGATCCGGGCAGTACTTC	CAWETGSGQYF
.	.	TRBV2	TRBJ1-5	TGTGCCAGCAGCGAAGGGCGGACAGTTAATCAGCCCCAGCATTTT	CASSEGRTVNQPQHF
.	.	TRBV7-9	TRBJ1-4	TGTGCCAGCAGCCCGGAACTTTCGGGAAAACTGTTTTTT	CASSPELSGKLFF
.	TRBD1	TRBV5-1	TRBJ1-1	TGCGCCAGCAGCTTTTCCCCAGGGATGCAGGGGGCTGAAGCTTTCTTT	CASSFSPGMQGAEAFF
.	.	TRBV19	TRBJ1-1	TGTGCCAGTAGTATGACCTCAGGGTGGCGCACTGAAGCTTTCTTT	CASSMTSGWRTEAFF
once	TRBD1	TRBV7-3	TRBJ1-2	TGTGCCAGCAGCTTAACGTCGGGACAGGGGGCTGGGGGCTACACCTTC	CASSLTSGQGAGGYTF
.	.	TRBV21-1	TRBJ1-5	TGTGCCAGCAGCCGTGACTGTAATAGCAATCAGCCCCAGCATTTT	CASSRDCNSNQPQHF
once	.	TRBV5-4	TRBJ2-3	TGTGCCAGCAGTATAAAGTGGCGGTCGTCAGATACGCAGTATTTT	CASSIKWRSSDTQYF
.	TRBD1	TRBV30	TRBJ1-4	TGTGCCTGGACGGGACAGACTAATGAAAAACTGTTTTTT	CAWTGQTNEKLFF
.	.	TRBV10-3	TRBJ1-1	TGTGCCATAACGGATTCAGGAAACACTGAAGCTTTCTTT	CAITDSGNTEAFF
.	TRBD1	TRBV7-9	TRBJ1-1	TGTGCCAGCAGCTCCGGACAGGGGGATCGTAGGACTGAAGCTTTCTTT	CASSSGQGDRRTEAFF
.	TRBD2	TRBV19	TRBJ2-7	TGTGCCAGTAGTATAAGGACTAGCGGGGGCTACGAGCAGTACTTC	CASSIRTSGGYEQYF
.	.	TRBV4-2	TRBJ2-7	TGTGCCAGCAGCCAAGTCGCTAGCGTGGCCGTGTACGAGCAGTACTTC	CASSQVASVAVYEQYF
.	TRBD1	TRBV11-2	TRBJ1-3	TGTGCCAGCAGCAAGGCCGGGACAGGGCCTGGAAACACCATATATTTT	CASSKAGTGPGNTIYF
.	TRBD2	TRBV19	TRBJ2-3	TGTGCCAGTCGAGAACTAGCGGGCACAGATACGCAGTATTTT	CASRELAGTDTQYF
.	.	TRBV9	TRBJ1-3	TGTGCCAGCAGCGTAGCCAGGGAAGCTGGAAACACCATATATTTT	CASSVAREAGNTIYF
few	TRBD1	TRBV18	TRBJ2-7	TGTGCCAGCTCACCGGGACAGCGCGTGGACGAGCAGTACTTC	CASSPGQRVDEQYF
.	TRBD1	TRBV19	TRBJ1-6	TGTGCCAGTACCAATCAGGGGGACGGTTCACCCCTCCACTTT	CASTNQGDGSPLHF
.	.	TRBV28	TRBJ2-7	TGTGCCAGCAGACCTCCCGGACGGCCGGGGAGTGAGTACTTC	CASRPPGRPGSEYF
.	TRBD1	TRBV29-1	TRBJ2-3	TGCAGCGTTGGAGGGGACAGGGACACAGATACGCAGTATTTT	CSVGGDRDTDTQYF
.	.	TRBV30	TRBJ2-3	TGTGCCTGGAAGTGGGGTAGGGGCCGCACAGATACGCAGTATTTT	CAWKWGRGRTDTQYF
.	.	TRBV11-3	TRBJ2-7	TGTGCCAGCAGCTTATCAGCGAACTCCTACGAGCAGTACTTC	CASSLSANSYEQYF
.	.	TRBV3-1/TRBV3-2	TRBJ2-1	TGTGCCAGCAGCCAAAGTAGGGGTGAGCAGTTCTTC	CASSQSRGEQFF
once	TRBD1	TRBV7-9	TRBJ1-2	TGTGCCAGCAGCTTACGGGACAGGGGTCTTCCGGGTGGCTACACCTTC	CASSLRDRGLPGGYTF
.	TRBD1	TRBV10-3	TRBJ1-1	TGTGCCATCAAAGGACAGGCCGCGAACACTGAAGCTTTCTTT	CAIKGQAANTEAFF
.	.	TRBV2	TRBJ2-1	TGTGCCAGCAGTAGACAGGAGAGCTCCTACAATGAGCAGTTCTTC	CASSRQESSYNEQFF
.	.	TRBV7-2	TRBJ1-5	TGTGCCAGCAGCCCAACAGGGAGCAATCAGCCCCAGCATTTT	CASSPTGSNQPQHF
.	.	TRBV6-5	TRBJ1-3	TGTGCCAGCAGTACCACCGGCGGTGGAAACACCATATATTTT	CASSTTGGGNTIYF
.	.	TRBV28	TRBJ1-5	TGTGCCAGCAGGGAAAACAGGGCACAGCAGCCCCAGCATTTT	CASRENRAQQPQHF
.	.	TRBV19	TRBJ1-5	TGTGCCAGTAGTATGGGGAGGGTTTGGAATCAGCCCCAGCATTTT	CASSMGRVWNQPQHF
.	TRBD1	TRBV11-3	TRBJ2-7	TGTGCCAGCAGCTCGACAGGGGGTAAGAACGAGCAGTACTTC	CASSSTGGKNEQYF
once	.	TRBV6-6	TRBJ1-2	TGTGCCAGCACACCCGCGGGGAACTATGGCTACACCTTC	CASTPAGNYGYTF
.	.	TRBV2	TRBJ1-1	TGTGCCAGCAGAACCACAGGGAGTATGAACACTGAAGCTTTCTTT	CASRTTGSMNTEAFF
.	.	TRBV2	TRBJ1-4	TGTGCCAGCAGTGTTTGGGGAAACAGGGATAATGAAAAACTGTTTTTT	CASSVWGNRDNEKLFF
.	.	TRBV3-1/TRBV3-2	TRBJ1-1	TGTGCCAGCAGCCAAGGGCCAGGGCGGCTTGCTTTCTTT	CASSQGPGRLAFF
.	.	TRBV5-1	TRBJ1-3	TGCGCCAGCAGCCAGCAGGGCTTCTCTGGAAACACCATATATTTT	CASSQQGFSGNTIYF